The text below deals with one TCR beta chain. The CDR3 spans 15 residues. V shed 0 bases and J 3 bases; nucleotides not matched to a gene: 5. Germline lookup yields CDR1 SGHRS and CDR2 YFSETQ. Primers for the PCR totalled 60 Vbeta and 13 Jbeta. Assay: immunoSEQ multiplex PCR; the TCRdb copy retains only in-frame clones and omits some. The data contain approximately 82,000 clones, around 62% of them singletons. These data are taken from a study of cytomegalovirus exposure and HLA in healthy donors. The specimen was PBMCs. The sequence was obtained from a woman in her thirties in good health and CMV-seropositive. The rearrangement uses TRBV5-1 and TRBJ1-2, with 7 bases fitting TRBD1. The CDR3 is CASSLEGGADYGYTF. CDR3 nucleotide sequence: TGCGCCAGCAGCTTGGAAGGGGGCGCCGACTATGGCTACACCTTC.